The subject of this entry is one TCR beta chain. The sample belongs to a study of shared clonotypes between healthy human individuals. The data were produced by immunoSEQ multiplex PCR, yet TCRdb's version contains in-frame clones alone and is incomplete. The table records some 490,000 clones, about 84% of them present only once. Trimming stripped 8 bases from V and 0 bases from J, with 14 bases between. CDR1 is SEHNR and CDR2 is FQNEAQ in the germline V gene (reference sequence). The CDR3 runs 14 residues. This chain joins TRBV7-9 and TRBJ2-7; D perhaps matches TRBD2 (6 bases). The sample comprised PBMCs. The clonotype originates from a woman between 40 and 50 years old in good health. Some clones in this sample may be carry-over from other donors' samples. The CDR3 bases are TGTGCCAGCCTACCAAGCGGGCACTCCTACGAGCAGTACTTC. Protein product: CASLPSGHSYEQYF.